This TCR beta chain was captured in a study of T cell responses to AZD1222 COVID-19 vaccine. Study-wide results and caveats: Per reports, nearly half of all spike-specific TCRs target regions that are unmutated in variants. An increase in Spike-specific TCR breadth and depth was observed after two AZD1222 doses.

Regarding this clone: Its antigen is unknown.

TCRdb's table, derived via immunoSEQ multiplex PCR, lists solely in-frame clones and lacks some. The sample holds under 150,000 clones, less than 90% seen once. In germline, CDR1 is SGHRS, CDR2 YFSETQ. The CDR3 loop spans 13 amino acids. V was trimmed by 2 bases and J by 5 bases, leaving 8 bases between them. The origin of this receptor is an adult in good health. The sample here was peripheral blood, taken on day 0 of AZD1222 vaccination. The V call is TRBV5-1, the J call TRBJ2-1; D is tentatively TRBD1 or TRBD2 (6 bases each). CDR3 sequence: CASSFRGHNEQFF. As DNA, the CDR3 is TGCGCCAGCAGCTTTCGGGGGCACAATGAGCAGTTCTTC.